This passage covers 20 T cell receptor beta chains from one sample sequenced in a study of T cells in women clearing cervical HPV infection. The data were produced by immunoSEQ multiplex PCR, yet TCRdb's version contains in-frame clones alone and is incomplete. The sample data list fewer than 30,000 clones. What was sequenced was blood buffy coat. These receptors originate from a woman aged 18 to 69 with a cervical HPV16 infection that either progressed to CIN3+ or cleared (not recorded which).

For this clone: Sequencing ends 3 residues short of the CDR3 end; the germline J gene provides the rest. The chain recombines TRBV6-2 or TRBV6-3 with TRBJ2-5; the match to TRBD2 covers 11 bases. The CDR3 consists of 15 residues. Germline V CDR1 and CDR2: MNHEY, SVGEGT. With V trimmed by 6 bases and J by 4 bases, 7 bases remained unmatched. The CDR3 reads CASSRIAGGLETQYF. CDR3 bases read: TGTGCCAGCAGCCGCATAGCGGGGGGGCTAGAGACC.

Comments on this clone: The DNA ends 3 residues before the CDR3 does, and the rest of the CDR3 is filled in from the germline J gene. The chain has TRBV7-2 and TRBJ1-5; D is undetermined. The length of the CDR3 is 15 residues. The ends were cut back, 3 bases at V and 1 base at J, with 10 bases in the middle. Germline CDR1 SGHTA, CDR2 FQGNSA. The sequenced CDR3 bases are TGTGCCAGCAGCTTTTCTGCGCCGAGCAATCAGCCC. Its protein product is CASSFSAPSNQP. The CDR3 in full is CASSFSAPSNQPQHF.

As for this clone: Coverage ceases 3 residues before the CDR3 finishes, and the germline J gene fills in the end. This chain uses TRBV20-1 with TRBJ1-6; D is possibly TRBD1 (5 bases). CDR3 length equals 17 residues. V was trimmed by 2 bases and J by 4 bases, leaving 18 bases between them. Germline CDR1 DFQATT, CDR2 SNEGSKA (reference sequence). The CDR3 is CSARSTALSTYNSPLHF. The part of the CDR3 DNA that was read is TGCAGTGCTAGATCGACAGCTCTATCCACTTATAATTCACCC.

Remarks on this clone: The sequence runs out 3 residues before the end of the CDR3; the remainder is reconstructed from the germline J gene. The V and J genes are TRBV7-8 and TRBJ2-1, with 7 positions matching TRBD2. The CDR3 is 15 amino acids. V was pared by 3 bases and J by 2 bases, with 4 bases of the junction left unmatched. Germline V gene data show CDR1 as SGHVS and CDR2 as FQNEAQ. CDR3 residues: CASSFDSGAYNEQFF. The covered CDR3 bases are TGTGCCAGCAGCTTTGACAGCGGGGCCTACAATGAG.

As regards this clone: The read ends 3 residues early relative to the CDR3; the germline J gene fills the gap. This chain uses TRBV19 with TRBJ1-2, with TRBD1 matching over 7 bases. The CDR3 extends over 14 amino acids. The V gene's germline CDR1 is LNHDA and CDR2 SQIVND (reference sequence). CDR3 bases read: TGTGCCAGTAGTATCAGACAGGGCTCCTACGAC. Protein sequence: CASSIRQGSYD. The whole CDR3 region reads CASSIRQGSYDYTF.

A note on this clone: The CDR3 is cut off 3 residues early in the read; its end comes from the germline J gene. The gene calls are TRBV19 and TRBJ2-3; 9 bases align to TRBD1. This CDR3 spans 14 amino acids. CDR1 is LNHDA, CDR2 SQIVND, per germline (reference sequence). With V trimmed by 4 bases and J by 5 bases, 4 bases remained unmatched. Partial CDR3 DNA: TGTGCCAGTAGTAACGACAGGGGGGAAGATACG. Protein: CASSNDRGEDT. The entire CDR3 protein reads CASSNDRGEDTQYF.

Notes on this clone: The read finishes 3 residues shy of the CDR3 end, and the germline J gene is used to complete it. This chain links TRBV6-2 or TRBV6-3 with TRBJ1-1; 8 bases fit TRBD1. CDR3 length: 15 amino acids. J lost 1 base, V lost 6 bases, and 7 bases had no gene match. Germline V CDR1 and CDR2: MNHEY, SVGEGT. The CDR3 loop is CASRHRGLRNTEAFF. CDR3 bases read: TGTGCCAGCAGACACAGGGGGTTGAGGAACACTGAA.

As for this clone: The read halts 3 residues ahead of the CDR3 end, with the missing end drawn from the germline J gene. The rearrangement joins TRBV12-3 or TRBV12-4 to TRBJ2-5; the match to TRBD2 covers 10 bases. The CDR3 is made up of 18 amino acids. The V gene end was trimmed by 0 bases and the J gene end by 4 bases; junction bases not matched to a gene: 11. Incomplete CDR3 DNA: TGTGCCAGCAGTTTAGCCCCCCTAGCGGGAGCGTCGGGAGAGACC. This translates into CASSLAPLAGASGET. The full-length CDR3 reads as CASSLAPLAGASGETQYF.

According to its frequency, this clone is medium-sized (0.01 to 0.1%). From the germline J gene comes the end of the CDR3, since the read stops 3 residues before it. The V and J genes are TRBV4-1 and TRBJ2-2, with TRBD1 identical over 9 bases. CDR3 length: 14 residues. Germline-derived CDR1 and CDR2 are MGHRA and YSYEKL. Trimming at V came to 8 bases and at J to 2 bases, leaving 3 bases not matched to a gene. The DNA read from the CDR3 is TGCGCCAGCTCGGACAGGGGAAACACCGGGGAG. Translated: CASSDRGNTGE. The CDR3, in full, reads CASSDRGNTGELFF.

Details on this clone: Read coverage stops 3 residues before the CDR3 terminus; the germline J gene supplies the remainder. This chain uses TRBV19 with TRBJ1-1; D is undetermined. The germline CDR1 and CDR2 sequences are LNHDA and SQIVND (reference sequence). CDR3 size: 15 residues. CDR3 in amino acids: CASTYSTSGPYEAFF. The sequenced part of the CDR3 DNA is TGTGCCAGTACCTATAGCACTAGCGGACCCTACGAG.

Points on this clone: The junction does not match germline at one end; this may be a read error. The missing CDR3 end, 3 residues past where the read stops, is filled in from the germline J gene. The chain is built from TRBV7-7 and TRBJ2-3, with 7 bases matching TRBD1. Germline V gives CDR1 SSHAT, CDR2 FNYEAQ (reference sequence). The CDR3 runs to 13 residues. CDR3 sequence reads: CASSPGQVKTQYF. The CDR3 DNA, read in part, is TGTGCTAGCAGCCCAGGACAGGTTAAGACG.

On this clone itself: The read ends 3 residues shy of where the CDR3 ends; the end is completed using the germline J gene. This chain joins TRBV20-1 and TRBJ1-3, with D unclear. The V end lost 5 bases, the J end lost 3 bases, and 8 bases lay between the germline ends. CDR3 length: 12 amino acids. The germline V gene has CDR1 DFQATT and CDR2 SNEGSKA (reference sequence). CDR3 DNA (partial): TGCAGTGCTGGCAGAAGTGGAAACACC. This sequence encodes CSAGRSGNT. The entire CDR3 sequence reads CSAGRSGNTIYF.

Points on this clone: The CDR3 goes on 3 residues after the read ends, and that part is filled in from the germline J gene. This chain links TRBV7-2 with TRBJ2-5; D call uncertain. CDR3 length: 13 residues. V lost 3 bases to trimming and J lost 5 bases, with 10 bases between them. From germline, CDR1 is SGHTA and CDR2 FQGNSA. The part of the CDR3 DNA that was read is TGTGCCAGCAGCTTGCAGCGAATGGAGACC. Translated: CASSLQRMET. The whole CDR3 sequence is CASSLQRMETQYF.

On this clone: Sequencing ends 3 residues short of the CDR3 end; the germline J gene provides the rest. The identical CDR3 is also encoded by other nucleotide sequences in the sample. V is TRBV18 and J is TRBJ2-7; 7 bases agree with TRBD1. Germline values: CDR1 KGHSH, CDR2 LQKENI. This CDR3 has 14 residues. Trimming took 3 bases from V and 6 from J; bases not matched to a gene: 8. The CDR3: CASSPGQDRAEQYF. Partial CDR3 DNA: TGTGCCAGCTCACCCGGGCAAGACAGGGCCGAG.

Details on this clone: The read terminates 3 residues ahead of where the CDR3 ends, so the germline J gene completes it. The chain combines TRBV19 with TRBJ2-2, with TRBD1 matching 9 bases. The CDR3 consists of 15 residues. Per germline, CDR1 LNHDA and CDR2 SQIVND (reference sequence). The CDR3 sequence is CASSAGQGGREKLFF. Incomplete CDR3 DNA: TGTGCCAGTAGTGCGGGACAGGGTGGACGGGAAAAG.

Concerning this clone itself: An end of the junction differs from the germline gene, which may be a read error. From the germline J gene comes the end of the CDR3, since the read stops 3 residues before it. This chain uses TRBV7-7 with TRBJ2-1; 10 nucleotides match TRBD1. Germline V gene data show CDR1 as SSHAT and CDR2 as FNYEAQ (reference sequence). The CDR3 covers 15 residues. Partial CDR3 DNA: TGTGCTAGCAGCCAAGACAGGGGGCAAGATAATGAG. Translating gives CASSQDRGQDNE. The entire CDR3 reads CASSQDRGQDNEQFF.

Turning to this clone: The read ends 3 residues before the CDR3 terminus; that terminus is restored from the germline J gene. The chain has TRBV20-1 and TRBJ2-1; 7 bases match TRBD1. Trimming cost V 6 bases and J 4 bases; bases outside gene matches: 15. The CDR3 is 16 residues long. Germline CDR1 is DFQATT and CDR2 is SNEGSKA (reference sequence). The CDR3 loop is CSAITGKSGGYNEQFF. CDR3 DNA (partial): TGCAGTGCCATTACAGGGAAGTCAGGGGGTTACAATGAG.

With regard to this clone: Read data end 3 residues before the CDR3 end; the end is taken from the germline J gene. This chain links TRBV7-2 with TRBJ2-7; no firm D call. Trimming cost V 1 base and J 6 bases, with 7 bases left between them. Per germline, CDR1 SGHTA and CDR2 FQGNSA. This CDR3 comprises 12 residues. The sequenced CDR3 bases are TGTGCCAGCAGCTTAGATACGGGCGAG. Protein: CASSLDTGE. The whole CDR3 is CASSLDTGEQYF.

Worth noting for this clone: One end of the junction varies from germline; a read error may be responsible. The sequence runs out 3 residues before the end of the CDR3; the remainder is reconstructed from the germline J gene. The genes are TRBV19 and TRBJ1-3; D gene uncertain. The CDR3 has 16 residues. Per the germline V gene, CDR1 is LNHDA and CDR2 is SQIVND (reference sequence). CDR3 DNA, as far as it was read: TGTGCCAGTAGTATAGCGGGTATTTCCTCTGGAGACACC. Amino acid sequence: CASSIAGISSGDT. The whole CDR3 protein is CASSIAGISSGDTIYF.

Partial CDR3 DNA: TGTGCCAGCAGCTTAATTAGGACGCCCCTCGGGACAGGGGTCTACGAG. As protein: CASSLIRTPLGTGVYE. The whole CDR3 is CASSLIRTPLGTGVYEQYF. This chain links TRBV7-3 with TRBJ2-7; 10 positions agree with TRBD1. The read is 3 residues too short to cover the CDR3 end, so that end is filled in from the germline J gene. The CDR3 loop spans 19 amino acids. The V and J ends lost 1 base and 3 bases, in that order; junction bases with no gene match: 15. In germline, CDR1 is SGHTA, CDR2 FQGTGA.